This T cell receptor beta chain stems from a study of cytomegalovirus exposure and HLA in healthy donors. Primers included in the PCR were 60 Vbeta and 13 Jbeta primers. The table came from immunoSEQ multiplex PCR; TCRdb's copy has only in-frame clones and leaves some out. The table records around 160,000 clones, about two thirds of them present only once. The receptor was derived from a woman under 30 in good health and CMV-seronegative. The material sequenced was PBMCs.

The chain's CDR3 is CASSVGQGLGQPQHF. CDR3 DNA: TGTGCCAGTAGCGTAGGACAGGGTTTAGGTCAGCCCCAGCATTTT. The J gene is TRBJ1-5, the V gene TRBV19; 8 nucleotides agree with TRBD1. Trimming removed 6 bases from V and 6 bases from J; junction bases left unmatched: 10. CDR1 is LNHDA, CDR2 SQIVND, per germline (reference sequence). CDR3 size: 15 residues.